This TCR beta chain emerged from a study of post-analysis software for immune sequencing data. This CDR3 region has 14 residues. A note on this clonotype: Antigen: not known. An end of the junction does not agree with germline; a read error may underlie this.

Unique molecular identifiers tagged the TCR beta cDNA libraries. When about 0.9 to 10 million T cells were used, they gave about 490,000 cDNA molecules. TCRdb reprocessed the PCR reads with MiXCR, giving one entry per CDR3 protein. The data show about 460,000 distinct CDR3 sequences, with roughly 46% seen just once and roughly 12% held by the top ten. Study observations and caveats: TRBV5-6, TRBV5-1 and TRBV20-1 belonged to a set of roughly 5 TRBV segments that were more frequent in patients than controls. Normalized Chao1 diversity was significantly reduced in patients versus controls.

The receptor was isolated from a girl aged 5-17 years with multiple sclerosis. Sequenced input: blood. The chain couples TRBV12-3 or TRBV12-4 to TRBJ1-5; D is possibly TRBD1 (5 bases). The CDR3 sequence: CASSLSGGNQSQHF. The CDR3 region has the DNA TGTGCCAGCAGTTTGTCGGGGGGGAATCAGTCCCAGCATTTT.